The T cell receptor (beta chain) described here comes from a study of T-cell memory formation after mild COVID-19. The wider study: Across donors, TCR clusters were largely donor specific. General observations from the study: CD4+ contracting clones were found mainly in CM and EM, and CD8+ ones in EMRA. From day 15 to 85, contracting clones were balanced between CD4 and CD8, whereas later expanders leaned toward CD4+.

The CDR3 length is 16 residues. Losses at the gene ends were 6 bases for V and 0 bases for J; bases not matched to a gene: 10. Germline loops: CDR1 DFQATT, CDR2 SNEGSKA (reference sequence). Amplification by 5'RACE using constant-segment primers produced TCR alpha and TCR beta cDNA libraries that carried sample barcodes and UMIs. TCRdb reanalysed the 5' RACE reads using MiXCR and keeps one entry per CDR3 protein. The sample has 120,000 or so distinct CDR3 sequences; roughly 6% are singletons. This clonotype was seen repeatedly, ten times or more. Its specificity is not known. This receptor was taken from an adult woman who had mild COVID-19 (a few samples of this study predate the infection). Cell type and time point are not known. Sequences were obtained from PBMCs or a T cell subset sorted from them (not recorded which). The chain is built from TRBV20-1 and TRBJ2-4; 8 bases are a match to TRBD2. The CDR3: CSAGAERGPAKNIQYF. The CDR3 DNA sequence: TGCAGTGCCGGGGCGGAGCGGGGGCCAGCCAAAAACATTCAGTACTTC.